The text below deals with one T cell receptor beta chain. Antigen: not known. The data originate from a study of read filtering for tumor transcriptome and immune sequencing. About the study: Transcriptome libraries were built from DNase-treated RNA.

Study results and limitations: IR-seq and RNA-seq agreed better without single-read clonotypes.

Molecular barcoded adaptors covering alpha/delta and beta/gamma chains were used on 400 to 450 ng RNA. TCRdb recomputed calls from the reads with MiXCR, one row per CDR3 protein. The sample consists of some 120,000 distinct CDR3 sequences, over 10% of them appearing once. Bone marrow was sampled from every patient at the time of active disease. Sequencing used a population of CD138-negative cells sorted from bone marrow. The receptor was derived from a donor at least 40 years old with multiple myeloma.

CDR3 nucleotide sequence: TGTGCCAGCAGTTTGGGTCACAATGAGCAGTTCTTC. Translation: CASSLGHNEQFF. The chain couples TRBV12-3 or TRBV12-4 to TRBJ2-1; D gene uncertain. V was clipped by 3 bases and J by 5 bases, with 5 bases between them. This CDR3 has 12 residues.